The 32 T cell receptor beta chains reported below all come from one sample, sequenced in a study of OX40 agonist ivuxolimab in advanced cancers. Generated by immunoSEQ multiplex PCR, the TCRdb table keeps only in-frame clones and is missing some. In the table there are roughly 40,000 clones, about 88% of which are singletons. The sequencing used CD4+ or CD8+ T cells sorted from blood, collected in a trial of the OX40 agonist ivuxolimab. These receptors all stem from an adult with an advanced solid tumor such as melanoma, head and neck, liver or kidney cancer.

V is TRBV28 and J is TRBJ1-2; weak D call: TRBD1 (5 bases). The ends were cut back, 1 base at V and 8 bases at J, with 14 bases in the middle. The CDR3 contains 14 residues. CDR1 and CDR2 (germline): MDHEN, SYDVKM. As DNA, the CDR3 is TGTGCCAGCAGTTTATTCGGGACCCGCGGGGGCTACACCTTC. It specifies CASSLFGTRGGYTF.

The chain combines TRBV6-6 with TRBJ1-3, with D uncertain. With 2 bases removed from V and 3 bases from J, the gap between germline ends came to 11 bases. The germline V gene encodes CDR1 MNHNY and CDR2 SVGAGI (reference sequence). The CDR3 is 15 amino acids. The CDR3, as DNA: TGTGCCAGCAGTTACAGTCCTACTAATGGAAACACCATATATTTT. Amino acid sequence: CASSYSPTNGNTIYF.

J is TRBJ2-1 and V is TRBV30; D could derive from TRBD1 or TRBD2 (5 bases each). Trimming cost V 0 bases and J 2 bases, with 8 bases left between them. Germline-derived CDR1 and CDR2 are GTSNPN and SVGIG (reference sequence). CDR3 length: 14 residues. CDR3 sequence: CAWSVWGTYNEQFF. The CDR3 nucleotides are TGTGCCTGGAGTGTTTGGGGGACCTACAATGAGCAGTTCTTC.

V gene TRBV7-9 combines with J gene TRBJ2-5; maybe TRBD1 (5 bases). The J call is uncertain, as TRBJ2-7 better fits the DNA end. Germline lookup yields CDR1 SEHNR and CDR2 FQNEAQ (reference sequence). This CDR3 contains 14 residues. The CDR3 DNA follows: TGTGCCAGCAGCGACAGACGAGATTCTCACGAGCAGTACTTC. Translation: CASSDRRDSHEQYF.

This rearrangement joins TRBV11-2 to TRBJ2-2, with D perhaps TRBD1 (5 bases). The CDR3 length is 15 residues. V was pared by 5 bases and J by 5 bases, with 15 bases between. The germline V gene encodes CDR1 SGHAT and CDR2 FQNNGV. This CDR3 is CASSTLQGRTGELFF. The CDR3 DNA reads TGTGCCAGCAGCACTCTCCAGGGAAGGACCGGGGAGCTGTTTTTT.

J is TRBJ2-3 and V is TRBV7-9; no firm D call. The CDR3 contains 17 residues. Trimming removed 3 bases at V and 0 bases at J, with 16 bases between. The germline gives CDR1 SEHNR, CDR2 FQNEAQ (reference sequence). The CDR3 is CASSFPAGRSSTDTQYF. In DNA, the CDR3 is TGTGCCAGCAGCTTCCCCGCCGGGCGGTCTAGCACAGATACGCAGTATTTT.

A single count supports this clone. This chain joins TRBV19 and TRBJ1-1; weak D call: TRBD1 (5 bases). The V gene's germline CDR1 is LNHDA and CDR2 SQIVND (reference sequence). Trimming left V 4 bases short and J 5 bases short, with 14 bases between. This CDR3 contains 14 residues. CDR3 sequence: CASSRRGAVTEAFF. Written as DNA, the CDR3 is TGTGCCAGTAGTAGACGGGGCGCAGTGACTGAAGCTTTCTTT.

The V call is TRBV5-1, the J call TRBJ1-3; no clear D. V lost 2 bases, J lost 2 bases, and 11 bases lay in between. Germline V gene lookup returns CDR1 SGHRS and CDR2 YFSETQ. The CDR3 runs 15 residues. CDR3 loop: CASSFGDLTGNTIYF. The CDR3, as DNA: TGCGCCAGCAGCTTTGGCGATTTAACTGGAAACACCATATATTTT.

This chain joins TRBV5-5 and TRBJ2-7; 7 nucleotides align to TRBD2. The CDR3 contains 16 residues. CDR1 is SGHKS and CDR2 is YYEKEE in the germline V gene (reference sequence). The V gene end was trimmed by 0 bases and the J gene end by 0 bases; junction bases not matched to a gene: 6. CDR3 sequence: CASSLVGGSSSYEQYF. CDR3 nucleotide sequence: TGTGCCAGCAGCTTGGTGGGAGGGTCAAGCTCCTACGAGCAGTACTTC.

This chain joins TRBV29-1 and TRBJ2-3, with 7 nucleotides matching TRBD2. The CDR3 has 18 residues. CDR1 and CDR2 from the germline V gene are SQVTM and ANQGSEA. The V segment lost 1 base and the J segment 0 bases; nucleotides outside the gene matches: 13. The CDR3 nucleotides read TGCAGCGTTGAAGGATTGGCGGGAGCGACTCCTAGCACAGATACGCAGTATTTT. It specifies CSVEGLAGATPSTDTQYF.

The chain combines TRBV19 with TRBJ2-2; possibly TRBD1 for D (6 bases). The germline V gene has CDR1 LNHDA and CDR2 SQIVND (reference sequence). The length of the CDR3 is 14 residues. Trimming stripped 7 bases from V and 5 bases from J, with 14 bases between. CDR3 sequence reads: CASTIQGYTGELFF. The DNA for the CDR3 is TGTGCCAGTACCATACAGGGTTATACCGGGGAGCTGTTTTTT. Combining the CDR3 with reference TRBV19 and TRBJ2-2 gives the whole variable domain DGGITQSPKYLFRKEGQNVTLSCEQNLNHDAMYWYRQDPGQGLRLIYYSQIVNDFQKGDIAEGYSVSREKKESFPLTVTSAQKNPTAFYLCASTIQGYTGELFFGEGSRLTVL.

This clone was detected only a few times. V usage is TRBV5-5 and J usage is TRBJ2-1; TRBD1 matches at 10 bases. The J segment lost 8 bases and the V segment lost 1 base, leaving 6 bases of the junction unmatched. The CDR3 runs 15 residues. Germline V gives CDR1 SGHKS, CDR2 YYEKEE (reference sequence). The CDR3 sequence is CASSLQGQGLYEQFF. DNA for the CDR3: TGTGCCAGCAGCTTGCAGGGACAGGGGCTGTATGAGCAGTTCTTC.

The chain employs TRBV5-8 and TRBJ2-1, with 9 nucleotides matching TRBD1. V lost 4 bases, J lost 6 bases, and 5 bases stayed unmatched. The CDR3 runs 14 residues. Germline CDR1 and CDR2: SGHTS and YDEGEE. CDR3 DNA: TGTGCCAGCAGCCCCGGGGACAGGGCCAATGAGCAGTTCTTC. Its protein is CASSPGDRANEQFF.

V is TRBV9 and J is TRBJ2-3; D remains ambiguous. This CDR3 has 14 residues. Per the germline V gene, CDR1 is SGDLS and CDR2 is YYNGEE. The germline V and J ends were trimmed by 0 bases and 2 bases, with 7 bases remaining between them. In nucleotides, the CDR3 is TGTGCCAGCAGCGTAGAGGGTTACACAGATACGCAGTATTTT. Protein: CASSVEGYTDTQYF.

This chain uses TRBV6-5 with TRBJ1-2; 7 bases align to TRBD1. CDR3 length equals 15 residues. The junction had 6 bases not matched to a gene; V was cut back by 3 bases and J by 2 bases. Looked up from germline, CDR1 is MNHEY and CDR2 is SVGAGI. CDR3 bases: TGTGCCAGCAGTTATTCGGGACAGCGAAACTATGGCTACACCTTC. Translation gives CASSYSGQRNYGYTF.

The chain has TRBV7-9 and TRBJ2-7; D is unclear. CDR3 size: 18 residues. Trimming shortened V by 1 base and J by 1 base, and 20 bases separated the two germline ends. Germline CDR1 SEHNR, CDR2 FQNEAQ (reference sequence). CDR3 DNA sequence: TGTGCCAGCAGCTTAGGGCAGGATCGCCTTGTGTCATCCTACGAGCAGTACTTC. This sequence encodes CASSLGQDRLVSSYEQYF.

The chain carries TRBV5-1 and TRBJ1-4, with 9 bases identical to TRBD1. CDR1 and CDR2 (germline): SGHRS, YFSETQ. This CDR3 has 15 amino acids. J was trimmed by 2 bases and V by 3 bases; bases with no gene match: 2. CDR3 sequence (DNA): TGCGCCAGCAGCTGGACAGGGGTTACTAATGAAAAACTGTTTTTT. Translated: CASSWTGVTNEKLFF.

The chain joins TRBV11-2 to TRBJ2-7; TRBD2 is a possible D gene (5 bases). The V gene's germline CDR1 is SGHAT and CDR2 FQNNGV. V lost 2 bases and J lost 6, with 14 bases in between. The CDR3 extends over 14 amino acids. The CDR3 loop reads CASSLSWVRGEQYF. The CDR3 DNA sequence: TGTGCCAGCAGCTTATCCTGGGTTCGGGGCGAGCAGTACTTC. Complete variable domain (other parts from reference TRBV11-2 and TRBJ2-7): EAGVAQSPRYKIIEKRQSVAFWCNPISGHATLYWYQQILGQGPKLLIQFQNNGVVDDSQLPKDRFSAERLKGVDSTLKIQPAKLEDSAVYLCASSLSWVRGEQYFGPGTRLTVT.

V gene TRBV30 combines with J gene TRBJ2-1, with D unresolved. Germline assignment: CDR1 GTSNPN and CDR2 SVGIG (reference sequence). This CDR3 comprises 13 residues. V lost 2 bases, J lost 9 bases, and 14 bases lay in between. In nucleotides, the CDR3 is TGTGCCTGGAGTCGAGCAAGGTACGGTGAGCAGTTCTTC. It translates to CAWSRARYGEQFF.

V gene TRBV28 combines with J gene TRBJ1-4; D not resolved. Germline CDR1 reads MDHEN; CDR2 reads SYDVKM. The CDR3 consists of 12 residues. V gave up 3 bases and J gave up 8 bases, with 7 bases separating them. The CDR3 region has the DNA TGTGCCAGCAGTTTGTGGGAGGAAAAACTGTTTTTT. It codes for CASSLWEEKLFF.

J is TRBJ1-2 and V is TRBV5-8; a possible D gene is TRBD1 (5 bases). V gave up 4 bases and J gave up 5 bases, with 15 bases separating them. The CDR3 sequence is 14 residues long. Germline values: CDR1 SGHTS, CDR2 YDEGEE. This CDR3 reads CASSDRLLGYGYTF. The CDR3 DNA sequence: TGTGCCAGCAGCGACAGACTCTTAGGATATGGCTACACCTTC.

The CDR3 here is CASSYRGGWEQYF. CDR3 nucleotides: TGTGCCAGCAGCTATAGGGGGGGCTGGGAGCAGTACTTC. The V call is TRBV7-6, the J call TRBJ2-7; possibly TRBD2 for D (7 bases). CDR3 size: 13 residues. V was cut by 4 bases and J by 7 bases, with 14 bases left in between. The germline V gene has CDR1 SGHVS and CDR2 FNYEAQ.

The rearrangement links TRBV7-6 to TRBJ1-1; TRBD1 is a possible D gene (5 bases). The CDR3 extends over 15 amino acids. In germline, CDR1 is SGHVS, CDR2 FNYEAQ. The V end was cut by 1 base, the J end by 5 bases, with 14 bases between. CDR3 nucleotide sequence: TGTGCCAGCAGCTTAGTTCAGAGGGGATGGACTGAAGCTTTCTTT. As protein: CASSLVQRGWTEAFF.

The chain is built from TRBV30 and TRBJ1-4; D might be TRBD1 (5 bases). With 3 bases removed from V and 5 bases from J, the gap between germline ends came to 13 bases. The CDR3 totals 14 residues. Germline values: CDR1 GTSNPN, CDR2 SVGIG (reference sequence). The CDR3: CAWSSGRRNEKLFF. CDR3 bases: TGTGCCTGGAGCTCGGGACGGCGAAATGAAAAACTGTTTTTT.

This chain uses TRBV6-1 with TRBJ2-1; the D gene is possibly TRBD2 (5 bases). Germline V gives CDR1 MNHNS, CDR2 SASEGT. Trimming stripped 4 bases from V and 0 bases from J, with 13 bases between. The length of the CDR3 is 16 residues. The DNA of the CDR3 is TGTGCCAGCAGTGGCCTTATAGCGCGCTCCTACAATGAGCAGTTCTTC. As protein: CASSGLIARSYNEQFF.

This chain connects TRBV7-9 to TRBJ2-1, with D possibly TRBD2 on 6 matching bases. CDR1 and CDR2 (germline): SEHNR, FQNEAQ (reference sequence). Between the trimmed V and J ends, which lost 5 bases and 1 base, there was a span of 15 bases. CDR3 size: 16 residues. The CDR3 DNA follows: TGTGCCAGCAGCCTAATTGTGGAGGGGTCCTACAATGAGCAGTTCTTC. Its protein is CASSLIVEGSYNEQFF.

CDR3 residues: CASSRDRVAGRTDTQYF. In DNA form, the CDR3 reads TGTGCCAGCAGCAGGGACAGGGTGGCGGGGCGCACAGATACGCAGTATTTT. The rearrangement joins TRBV5-8 to TRBJ2-3; 9 bases align to TRBD1. V dropped 4 bases and J dropped 1; count of bases not matched to a gene: 10. This CDR3 contains 17 residues. The germline V gene has CDR1 SGHTS and CDR2 YDEGEE.

The chain combines TRBV28 with TRBJ2-7; 10 bases match TRBD1. Germline V gene data show CDR1 as MDHEN and CDR2 as SYDVKM. J lost 3 bases, V lost 1 base, and 3 bases had no gene match. The CDR3 is 15 residues long. As DNA, the CDR3 is TGTGCCAGCAGTTTATCGGGACAGGGGCACTACGAGCAGTACTTC. Its protein is CASSLSGQGHYEQYF.

V usage is TRBV5-6 and J usage is TRBJ2-1; no definite D call. This CDR3 has 15 residues. V lost 0 bases, J lost 4 bases, and 11 bases lay in between. The germline V gene has CDR1 SGHDT and CDR2 YYEEEE. The CDR3 coding sequence is TGTGCCAGCAGCTTGGTGGCGGCAGGATACAATGAGCAGTTCTTC. Translation: CASSLVAAGYNEQFF.

This sequence joins TRBV5-6 and TRBJ1-2; possibly TRBD1 for D (6 bases). This CDR3 is 14 amino acids long. The V and J ends lost 2 bases and 6 bases respectively, with 14 bases between them. Germline V gene lookup returns CDR1 SGHDT and CDR2 YYEEEE. CDR3 amino acids: CASSLYRAGNGYTF. In DNA, the CDR3 is TGTGCCAGCAGCTTATACAGGGCCGGTAATGGCTACACCTTC.

The chain is built from TRBV10-3 and TRBJ2-2, with 10 bases matching TRBD1. This CDR3 comprises 17 residues. Germline V gene data show CDR1 as ENHRY and CDR2 as SYGVKD. The V and J ends lost 2 bases and 5 bases, in that order; junction bases with no gene match: 8. The CDR3 DNA reads TGTGCCATCAGTGAGACAAGACAGGGGGCAGCGACCGGGGAGCTGTTTTTT. Its protein product is CAISETRQGAATGELFF.

The CDR3 here is CASSRAGFSGNTIYF. The CDR3 DNA reads as TGTGCCAGTAGTCGTGCAGGATTCTCTGGAAACACCATATATTTT. The gene calls are TRBV19 and TRBJ1-3; D call uncertain. The V gene lost 5 bases and the J gene lost 0 bases, with 11 bases spanning the gap. This CDR3 contains 15 residues. Germline V gives CDR1 LNHDA, CDR2 SQIVND (reference sequence).